This TCR beta chain was captured in a study of T cell changes during pregnancy in multiple sclerosis. CDR3 length equals 17 residues. Trimming at V came to 3 bases and at J to 4 bases, leaving 5 bases not matched to a gene. Germline CDR1 reads SGDLS; CDR2 reads YYNGEE. The assay was immunoSEQ multiplex PCR, and TCRdb's table has in-frame clones only and misses some. The table records under 50,000 clones, roughly 88% of them present only once. Sequenced material: CD8+ T cells from peripheral blood mononuclear cells, taken in the first trimester of pregnancy. This sequence was found in a female donor with multiple sclerosis, enrolled in a pregnancy study. This chain links TRBV9 with TRBJ2-1, with 15 bases identical to TRBD2. The chain's CDR3 is CASSGGLAGGLYNEQFF. CDR3 nucleotide sequence: TGTGCCAGCAGCGGCGGACTAGCGGGGGGGCTTTACAATGAGCAGTTCTTC.